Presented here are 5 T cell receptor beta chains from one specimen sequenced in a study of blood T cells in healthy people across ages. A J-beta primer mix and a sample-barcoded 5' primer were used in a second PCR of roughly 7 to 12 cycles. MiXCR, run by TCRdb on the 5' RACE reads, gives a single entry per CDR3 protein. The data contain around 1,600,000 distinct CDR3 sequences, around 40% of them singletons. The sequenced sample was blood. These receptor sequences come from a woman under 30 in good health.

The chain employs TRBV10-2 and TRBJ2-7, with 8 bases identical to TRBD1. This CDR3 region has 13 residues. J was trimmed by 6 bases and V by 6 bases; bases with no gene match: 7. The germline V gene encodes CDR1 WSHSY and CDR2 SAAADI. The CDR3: CASSGQGFSEQYF. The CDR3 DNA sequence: TGCGCCAGCAGCGGACAGGGTTTCTCCGAGCAGTACTTC.

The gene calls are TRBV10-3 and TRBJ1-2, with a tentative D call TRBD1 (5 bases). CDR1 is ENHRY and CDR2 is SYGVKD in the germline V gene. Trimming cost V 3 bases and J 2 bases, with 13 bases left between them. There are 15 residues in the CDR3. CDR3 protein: CAISDTVRANYGYTF. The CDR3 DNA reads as TGTGCCATCAGTGACACGGTCAGGGCCAACTATGGCTACACCTTC.

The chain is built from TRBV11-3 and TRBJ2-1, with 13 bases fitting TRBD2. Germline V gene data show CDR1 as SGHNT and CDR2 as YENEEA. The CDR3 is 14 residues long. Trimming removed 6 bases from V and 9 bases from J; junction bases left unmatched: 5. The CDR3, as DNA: TGTGCCAGCAGTTCCGGGACTAGCGGGGTTGAGCAGTTCTTC. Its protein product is CASSSGTSGVEQFF.

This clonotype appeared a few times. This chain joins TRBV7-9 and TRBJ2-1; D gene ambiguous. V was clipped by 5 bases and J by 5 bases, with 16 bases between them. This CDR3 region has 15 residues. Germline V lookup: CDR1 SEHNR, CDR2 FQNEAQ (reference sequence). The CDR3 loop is CASSLAFGGDNEQFF. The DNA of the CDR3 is TGTGCCAGCAGCCTGGCCTTCGGTGGTGACAATGAGCAGTTCTTC.

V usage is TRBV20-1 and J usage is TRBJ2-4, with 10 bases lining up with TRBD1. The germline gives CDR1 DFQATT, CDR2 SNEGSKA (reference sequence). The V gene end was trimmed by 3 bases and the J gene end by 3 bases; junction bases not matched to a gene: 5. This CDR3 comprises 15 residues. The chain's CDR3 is CSARDRGTGKNIQYF. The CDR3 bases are TGCAGTGCTAGGGACAGGGGGACCGGCAAAAACATTCAGTACTTC.